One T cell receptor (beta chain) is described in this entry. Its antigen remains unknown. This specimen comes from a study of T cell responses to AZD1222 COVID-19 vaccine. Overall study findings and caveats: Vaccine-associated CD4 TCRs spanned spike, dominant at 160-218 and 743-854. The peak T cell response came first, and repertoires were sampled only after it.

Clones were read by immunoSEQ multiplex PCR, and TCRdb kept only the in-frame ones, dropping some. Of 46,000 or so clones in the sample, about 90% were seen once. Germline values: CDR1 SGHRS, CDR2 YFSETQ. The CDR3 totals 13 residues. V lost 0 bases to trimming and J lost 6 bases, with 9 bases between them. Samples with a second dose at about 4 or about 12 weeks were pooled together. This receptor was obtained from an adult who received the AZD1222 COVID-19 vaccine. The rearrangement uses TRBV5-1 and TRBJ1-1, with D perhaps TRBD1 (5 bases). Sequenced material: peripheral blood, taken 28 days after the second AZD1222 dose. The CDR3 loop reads CASSLEGVAEAFF. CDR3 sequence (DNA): TGCGCCAGCAGCTTGGAAGGGGTCGCTGAAGCTTTCTTT.